These 29 T cell receptor beta chains were all obtained from the same sample, sequenced in a study of blood T cell repertoires in COVID-19. TCRdb's copy holds only in-frame clones and misses some; the assay was immunoSEQ multiplex PCR. The sample contains 97,000 or so clones, roughly 78% of which appear only once. Material: peripheral blood. The receptors derive from a woman of 80 years or more with active or convalescent COVID-19.

This chain uses TRBV18 with TRBJ1-2; 7 bases line up with TRBD1. The J segment lost 2 bases and the V segment lost 3 bases, leaving 6 bases of the junction unmatched. The length of the CDR3 is 15 residues. The V gene's germline CDR1 is KGHSH and CDR2 LQKENI. CDR3 protein: CASSPLGQINYGYTF. In DNA form, the CDR3 reads TGTGCCAGCTCACCCCTGGGACAGATAAACTATGGCTACACCTTC.

This rearrangement joins TRBV6-5 to TRBJ2-2; 7 bases align to TRBD1. The CDR3 has 16 residues. V was clipped by 0 bases and J by 10 bases; unmatched bases: 11. The germline gives CDR1 MNHEY, CDR2 SVGAGI. This CDR3 reads CASSYSYRGKSEELFF. In DNA form, the CDR3 reads TGTGCCAGCAGTTACTCGTACAGGGGAAAATCCGAGGAGCTGTTTTTT.

This clone was recorded a few times. The rearrangement uses TRBV5-5 and TRBJ2-2; TRBD2 matches 12 bases. The trim removed 4 bases at V and 1 base at J, leaving 11 bases unmatched. CDR1 and CDR2 from the germline V gene are SGHKS and YYEKEE (reference sequence). This CDR3 is 19 amino acids long. Here the CDR3 reads CASSREVLAGGLNTGELFF. In DNA form, the CDR3 reads TGTGCCAGCAGCCGGGAGGTCCTAGCGGGAGGGCTGAACACCGGGGAGCTGTTTTTT.

The chain carries TRBV11-3 and TRBJ2-3; perhaps TRBD2 as D (6 bases). The V and J ends lost 5 bases and 4 bases respectively, with 10 bases between them. Germline lookup yields CDR1 SGHNT and CDR2 YENEEA. The CDR3 contains 13 residues. This chain's CDR3 is CASSRSGSDTQYF. The CDR3 coding sequence is TGTGCCAGCAGCCGTAGCGGATCAGATACGCAGTATTTT.

This chain joins TRBV10-3 and TRBJ2-6; 7 bases are a match to TRBD1. Trimming at V came to 2 bases and at J to 0 bases, leaving 4 bases not matched to a gene. This CDR3 has 17 amino acids. Germline CDR1 reads ENHRY; CDR2 reads SYGVKD. CDR3 region: CAISETDRTSGANVLTF. DNA of the CDR3: TGTGCCATCAGTGAGACGGACAGGACCTCTGGGGCCAACGTCCTGACTTTC.

This clone was seen a single time. This chain connects TRBV2 to TRBJ1-1; TRBD1 matches at 8 bases. The trim removed 4 bases at V and 4 bases at J, leaving 2 bases unmatched. CDR1 SNHLY and CDR2 FYNNEI come from the germline V gene. The CDR3 runs 13 residues. The CDR3 here is CASSGGTGTEAFF. CDR3 sequence (DNA): TGTGCCAGCAGTGGAGGGACAGGCACTGAAGCTTTCTTT.

This chain connects TRBV21-1 to TRBJ1-2; the tabulated D call, TRBD1, remains unverified against the DNA. TRBV21-1 is an annotated pseudogene. The CDR3 spans 15 residues. CDR3 protein: CASSKRSRTGAGYTF. CDR3 DNA: TGTGCCAGCAGCAAGCGATCCAGAACAGGCGCTGGCTACACCTTC.

The genes are TRBV18 and TRBJ1-5; D perhaps matches TRBD1 (5 bases). Germline V lookup: CDR1 KGHSH, CDR2 LQKENI. V lost 3 bases to trimming and J lost 0 bases, with 9 bases between them. This CDR3 region has 15 residues. CDR3 amino acids: CASSPTENSNQPQHF. CDR3 nucleotides: TGTGCCAGCTCACCGACAGAGAATAGCAATCAGCCCCAGCATTTT.

V usage is TRBV28 and J usage is TRBJ1-1; a weak D match, TRBD1 (5 bases). CDR3 length equals 14 residues. Germline V gene lookup returns CDR1 MDHEN and CDR2 SYDVKM. The ends were cut back, 0 bases at V and 1 base at J, with 6 bases in the middle. The DNA for the CDR3 is TGTGCCAGCAGTTTATGGGGGGGGAACACTGAAGCTTTCTTT. Its protein product is CASSLWGGNTEAFF.

The rearrangement links TRBV5-8 to TRBJ2-3, with D unclear. This CDR3 is built from 13 residues. V lost 1 base and J lost 2, with 5 bases in between. Per the germline V gene, CDR1 is SGHTS and CDR2 is YDEGEE. CDR3 in amino acids: CASSLLYTDTQYF. The CDR3 DNA follows: TGTGCCAGCAGCTTGCTCTACACAGATACGCAGTATTTT.

The chain has TRBV19 and TRBJ1-4, with 10 bases that match TRBD1. With V trimmed by 5 bases and J by 4 bases, 4 bases remained unmatched. CDR1 is LNHDA, CDR2 SQIVND, per germline (reference sequence). The CDR3 runs 15 residues. Here the CDR3 DNA reads TGTGCCAGTAGTCCTGGACAGGGGGATAATGAAAAACTGTTTTTT. It is translated as CASSPGQGDNEKLFF.

The CDR3, as DNA: TGTGCCTGGAGTGTTCCCCGGACTAGCGGGATCTACGAGCAGTACTTC. Translation: CAWSVPRTSGIYEQYF. This chain links TRBV30 with TRBJ2-7; 12 nucleotides align to TRBD2. CDR3 size: 16 residues. V shed 0 bases, J shed 3 bases, and the junction held 6 bases outside the gene matches. Germline V lookup: CDR1 GTSNPN, CDR2 SVGIG (reference sequence).

The chain links TRBV19 to TRBJ1-1; the D is unclear. CDR1 and CDR2 (germline): LNHDA, SQIVND (reference sequence). The germline V and J ends were trimmed by 0 bases and 0 bases, with 11 bases remaining between them. This CDR3 has 16 residues. CDR3 loop: CASSIDPSTMNTEAFF. The CDR3 DNA sequence: TGTGCCAGTAGTATAGATCCATCTACCATGAACACTGAAGCTTTCTTT.

This chain connects TRBV28 to TRBJ1-6; D perhaps matches TRBD1 (5 bases). The CDR3 is made up of 12 amino acids. Between the trimmed V and J ends, which lost 2 bases and 9 bases, there was a span of 5 bases. Germline CDR1 is MDHEN and CDR2 is SYDVKM. CDR3 loop: CASSLTGSPLHF. The CDR3 DNA reads TGTGCCAGCAGTTTAACAGGTTCACCCCTCCACTTT.

The gene calls are TRBV15 and TRBJ2-7, with 7 bases lining up with TRBD2. The V segment lost 2 bases and the J segment 3 bases; nucleotides outside the gene matches: 10. Germline CDR1 and CDR2: LNHNV and YYDKDF (reference sequence). This CDR3 has 16 amino acids. The CDR3 DNA is TGTGCCACCAGCAGATCCATCTCGGCTAGCGGCTACGAGCAGTACTTC. Translating gives CATSRSISASGYEQYF.

This chain uses TRBV19 with TRBJ1-5; 7 bases line up with TRBD1. Per the germline V gene, CDR1 is LNHDA and CDR2 is SQIVND (reference sequence). The CDR3 is made up of 15 amino acids. The V segment lost 7 bases and the J segment 0 bases; nucleotides outside the gene matches: 6. CDR3 sequence reads: CASNPGGYSNQPQHF. For the CDR3, the DNA is TGTGCCAGTAACCCAGGGGGTTATAGCAATCAGCCCCAGCATTTT.

The chain uses TRBV6-6 and TRBJ1-2; 12 positions agree with TRBD1. This CDR3 is 13 amino acids long. The germline V gene encodes CDR1 MNHNY and CDR2 SVGAGI (reference sequence). Trimming at V came to 5 bases and at J to 10 bases, leaving 5 bases not matched to a gene. DNA for the CDR3: TGTGCCAGCAGTGCCGGGACAGGGGGCCACTACACCTTC. Amino acids: CASSAGTGGHYTF.

This sequence joins TRBV4-3 and TRBJ2-3; the match to TRBD2 covers 8 bases. Germline loops: CDR1 LGHNA, CDR2 YSLEER. The CDR3 is 14 residues long. Trimming removed 4 bases from V and 6 bases from J; junction bases left unmatched: 6. The CDR3 spells CASSPSGRADTQYF. The CDR3 DNA reads as TGCGCCAGCAGCCCAAGCGGGAGAGCGGATACGCAGTATTTT.

V and J are TRBV7-2 and TRBJ2-1; 7 bases agree with TRBD2. V was clipped by 5 bases and J by 2 bases; unmatched bases: 9. CDR1 is SGHTA, CDR2 FQGNSA, per germline. The CDR3 loop spans 16 amino acids. As DNA, the CDR3 is TGTGCCAGCAGCCCGACCTCTAGCGGCGCCTACAATGAGCAGTTCTTC. Translating it yields CASSPTSSGAYNEQFF.

V usage is TRBV13 and J usage is TRBJ2-7; D may be TRBD1 (6 bases). Germline V CDR1 and CDR2: PRHDT, FYEKMQ (reference sequence). The CDR3 contains 15 residues. With 2 bases removed from V and 0 bases from J, the gap between germline ends came to 11 bases. CDR3 amino acids: CASSLRQESSYEQYF. The CDR3 nucleotides are TGTGCCAGCAGCTTACGACAGGAAAGCTCCTACGAGCAGTACTTC. Based on the CDR3 plus reference TRBV13 and TRBJ2-7, the full variable domain is AAGVIQSPRHLIKEKRETATLKCYPIPRHDTVYWYQQGPGQDPQFLISFYEKMQSDKGSIPDRFSAQQFSDYHSELNMSSLELGDSALYFCASSLRQESSYEQYFGPGTRLTVT.

This rearrangement joins TRBV19 to TRBJ1-4, with D possibly matching TRBD1 (6 bases). The ends were cut back, 3 bases at V and 0 bases at J, with 11 bases in the middle. This CDR3 contains 16 residues. Germline-derived CDR1 and CDR2 are LNHDA and SQIVND (reference sequence). The CDR3 nucleotides are TGTGCCAGTAGTATCCCGACAGGAGCAACTAATGAAAAACTGTTTTTT. This encodes CASSIPTGATNEKLFF.

This clone has only one observation. The chain links TRBV12-3 or TRBV12-4 to TRBJ1-1; the match to TRBD1 covers 9 bases. The CDR3 sequence is 12 residues long. V was clipped by 6 bases and J by 10 bases; unmatched bases: 6. In DNA, the CDR3 is TGTGCCAGCAGGGGACAGGGCTTTGTAGCTTTCTTT. Translating gives CASRGQGFVAFF.

The genes are TRBV4-3 and TRBJ1-1; a weak D match, TRBD1 (6 bases). Germline V gene data show CDR1 as LGHNA and CDR2 as YSLEER. The CDR3 covers 17 residues. Trimming took 0 bases from V and 0 from J, leaving 14 bases between them. The CDR3 spells CASSQEGGARVNTEAFF. In nucleotides, the CDR3 is TGCGCCAGCAGCCAAGAGGGGGGGGCAAGGGTGAACACTGAAGCTTTCTTT.

The chain joins TRBV4-2 to TRBJ2-7; TRBD1 matches 8 bases. V was pared by 4 bases and J by 5 bases, with 10 bases of the junction left unmatched. CDR3 length equals 15 residues. From germline, CDR1 is LGHNA and CDR2 YNFKEQ. The CDR3 spells CASSRHPQGADEQYF. CDR3 DNA: TGTGCCAGCAGCCGCCACCCTCAGGGGGCCGACGAGCAGTACTTC.

CDR3 in DNA: TGTGCCAGCAGCTTAAGGACTAACGCTGGGGGGGAGCAGTTCTTC. Protein product: CASSLRTNAGGEQFF. The rearrangement links TRBV7-3 to TRBJ2-1, with D possibly matching TRBD2 (6 bases). The V gene lost 1 base and the J gene lost 10 bases, with 17 bases spanning the gap. This CDR3 contains 15 residues. CDR1 is SGHTA and CDR2 is FQGTGA in the germline V gene.

The chain joins TRBV10-2 to TRBJ1-1, with a tentative D call TRBD1 (6 bases). From germline, CDR1 is WSHSY and CDR2 SAAADI. This CDR3 has 14 residues. Between the trimmed V and J ends, which lost 9 bases and 3 bases, there was a span of 17 bases. The CDR3 here is CASGRYRVDTEAFF. As DNA, the CDR3 is TGCGCCAGTGGACGGTACAGGGTTGACACTGAAGCTTTCTTT.

On this clone itself: The junction shows a germline mismatch at one end, possibly a read error. The chain is built from TRBV5-1 and TRBJ2-7; 13 bases agree with TRBD2. The CDR3 is 15 residues long. Germline V lookup: CDR1 SGHRS, CDR2 YFSETQ. The CDR3: CASSSRLAGGLEQYF. The CDR3 DNA follows: TGTGCCAGCAGTTCCAGACTAGCGGGAGGTCTGGAGCAGTACTTC.

This CDR3 is CASSEPLRGLSYEQYF. The CDR3 DNA sequence: TGTGCCAGCAGTGAACCTCTCAGGGGGCTCTCCTACGAGCAGTACTTC. The J gene is TRBJ2-7, the V gene TRBV25-1; 8 bases fit TRBD1. The CDR3 is 16 amino acids. J lost 0 bases, V lost 2 bases, and 6 bases had no gene match. Germline CDR1 reads MGHDK; CDR2 reads SYGVNS.

This chain links TRBV2 with TRBJ1-4; a possible D gene is TRBD1 (5 bases). Trimming pared 2 bases from V and 0 bases from J, leaving 13 bases between. Per the germline V gene, CDR1 is SNHLY and CDR2 is FYNNEI. The CDR3 runs 17 residues. This CDR3 reads CASSELGPYATNEKLFF. CDR3 DNA: TGTGCCAGCAGTGAACTGGGGCCCTATGCAACTAATGAAAAACTGTTTTTT. The variable domain in full, with the rest retrieved from reference TRBV2 and TRBJ1-4, is EPEVTQTPSHQVTQMGQEVILRCVPISNHLYFYWYRQILGQKVEFLVSFYNNEISEKSEIFDDQFSVERPDGSNFTLKIRSTKLEDSAMYFCASSELGPYATNEKLFFGSGTQLSVL.